Each of the 18 T cell receptor beta chains below was sequenced from the same sample in a study of shared clonotypes between healthy human individuals. Assay: immunoSEQ multiplex PCR; the TCRdb copy retains only in-frame clones and omits some. The profile covers around 720,000 clones, with less than 80% appearing a single time and about 1.8% taken by the ten largest. The specimen was memory CD4+ T cells sorted from blood. Indicated subset: CD45RA-negative fraction. The origin of the receptors is a woman aged 30 to 39 in good health.

This chain connects TRBV6-6 to TRBJ1-5, with 9 bases identical to TRBD1. Per germline, CDR1 MNHNY and CDR2 SVGAGI (reference sequence). This CDR3 is 14 amino acids long. With 6 bases clipped from V and 7 bases from J, the junction kept 7 bases outside the gene matches. Written as DNA, the CDR3 is TGTGCCAGCAGCCAACAGGGGGCGCGACAGCCCCAGCATTTT. Its protein product is CASSQQGARQPQHF.

The rearrangement uses TRBV5-1 and TRBJ2-5, with TRBD1 identical over 9 bases. The junction had 8 bases not matched to a gene; V was cut back by 3 bases and J by 5 bases. There are 15 residues in the CDR3. Germline values: CDR1 SGHRS, CDR2 YFSETQ. The CDR3 protein is CASSWGTGTQETQYF. The DNA of the CDR3 is TGCGCCAGCAGCTGGGGGACAGGGACACAGGAGACCCAGTACTTC.

The genes are TRBV6-4 and TRBJ2-3; D not resolved. Germline V CDR1 and CDR2: MRHNA, SNTAGT. Trimming pared 5 bases from V and 1 base from J, leaving 16 bases between. The CDR3 sequence is 16 residues long. The DNA of the CDR3 is TGTGCCAGCAGTCCCATCTGGGGTTATCGCACAGATACGCAGTATTTT. It translates to CASSPIWGYRTDTQYF.

Details on this clone: A single base is all that separates this from a far larger clone, so a read error is likely. This sample includes further DNA sequences coding for the same CDR3. The J gene is TRBJ2-1, the V gene TRBV7-2; the D is unclear. Trimming removed 5 bases at V and 0 bases at J, with 11 bases between. Germline V lookup: CDR1 SGHTA, CDR2 FQGNSA. The CDR3 contains 15 residues. CDR3 loop: CASSPQRDSYNEQFF. The CDR3 DNA reads as TGTGCCAGCAGCCCCCAGCGTGACTCCTACAATGAGCAGTTCTTC.

This chain uses TRBV7-8 with TRBJ2-1; 10 bases map to TRBD2. The CDR3 is made up of 15 amino acids. V was clipped by 5 bases and J by 7 bases; unmatched bases: 8. Germline CDR1 SGHVS, CDR2 FQNEAQ. The CDR3: CASSPTSGWLNEQFF. The CDR3 DNA is TGTGCCAGCAGCCCGACTAGCGGGTGGTTAAATGAGCAGTTCTTC.

The chain's CDR3 is CASSLDSSSYNEQFF. The CDR3 coding sequence is TGTGCCAGCAGCTTAGACTCCAGCTCCTACAATGAGCAGTTCTTC. V is TRBV7-3 and J is TRBJ2-1, with D hard to call. The germline CDR1 and CDR2 sequences are SGHTA and FQGTGA. Trimming took 2 bases from V and 0 from J, leaving 8 bases between them. This CDR3 contains 15 residues. The variable domain in full, with the rest retrieved from reference TRBV7-3 and TRBJ2-1, is GAGVSQTPSNKVTEKGKYVELRCDPISGHTALYWYRQSLGQGPEFLIYFQGTGAADDSGLPNDRFFAVRPEGSVSTLKIQRTERGDSAVYLCASSLDSSSYNEQFFGPGTRLTVL.

The rearrangement joins TRBV16 to TRBJ2-7; tentative D call: TRBD1 (5 bases). CDR3 length equals 15 residues. The V end lost 0 bases, the J end lost 6 bases, and 15 bases lay between the germline ends. Germline V lookup: CDR1 KGHSY, CDR2 FQNENV. The CDR3 spells CASSQSRQGSGEQYF. DNA for the CDR3: TGTGCCAGCAGCCAATCACGGCAGGGTTCGGGCGAGCAGTACTTC.

V is TRBV9 and J is TRBJ2-7; 15 positions match TRBD2. The CDR3 covers 18 residues. J gave up 4 bases and V 0 bases, and 8 bases lay outside the gene matches. Germline CDR1 SGDLS, CDR2 YYNGEE. The CDR3 DNA reads as TGTGCCAGCAGCGTAGGGACTAGCGGGAGGGGAGACGAATACGAGCAGTACTTC. Its protein is CASSVGTSGRGDEYEQYF.

As DNA, the CDR3 is TGTGCCAGCAGCGTCCGGGACGCTTACGAGCAGTACTTC. It is translated as CASSVRDAYEQYF. This rearrangement joins TRBV13 to TRBJ2-7; D might be TRBD1 or TRBD2, each matching 5 bases. The CDR3 loop spans 13 amino acids. V shed 5 bases and J shed 4 bases, with 12 bases lying between them. The germline V gene has CDR1 PRHDT and CDR2 FYEKMQ (reference sequence).

The chain combines TRBV2 with TRBJ1-1, with 8 bases identical to TRBD1. The CDR3 extends over 15 amino acids. CDR1 SNHLY and CDR2 FYNNEI come from the germline V gene. J was trimmed by 5 bases and V by 5 bases; bases with no gene match: 10. This CDR3 is CASSYLPGQVTEAFF. DNA for the CDR3: TGTGCCAGCAGTTACTTACCGGGACAGGTTACTGAAGCTTTCTTT.

This chain joins TRBV5-8 and TRBJ2-5; possible D gene TRBD2, 6 bases. The J call may not be correct, given that the DNA end is closer to TRBJ2-7. The CDR3 length is 14 residues. Germline-derived CDR1 and CDR2 are SGHTS and YDEGEE. CDR3 in amino acids: CASSFLAGHNEQYF. CDR3 bases: TGTGCCAGCAGCTTTTTGGCGGGGCATAACGAGCAGTACTTC.

The chain carries TRBV28 and TRBJ2-2; 8 bases map to TRBD2. The CDR3 length is 14 residues. CDR1 is MDHEN, CDR2 SYDVKM, per germline. The CDR3 DNA sequence: TGTACCGCGTCCACAGCGGGAGTCTCCGGGGAGCTGTTTTTT. The encoded protein is CTASTAGVSGELFF.

The rearrangement uses TRBV7-2 and TRBJ1-1; tentative D call: TRBD1 (5 bases). The V gene lost 1 base and the J gene lost 1 base, with 13 bases spanning the gap. Looked up from germline, CDR1 is SGHTA and CDR2 is FQGNSA. The CDR3 loop spans 16 amino acids. CDR3 region: CASSLGWIGANTEAFF. CDR3 bases: TGTGCCAGCAGCTTAGGATGGATAGGGGCGAACACTGAAGCTTTCTTT.

Points on this clone: This specimen includes other DNA sequences encoding the same CDR3. The chain links TRBV28 to TRBJ2-3; TRBD1 matches 9 bases. Germline trimming cut 6 bases from V and 2 bases from J; bases unmatched to any gene: 6. CDR1 and CDR2 from the germline V gene are MDHEN and SYDVKM. This CDR3 spans 15 amino acids. CDR3 coding DNA: TGTGCCAGCAGCAGGACAGGGGACCTCACAGATACGCAGTATTTT. It encodes CASSRTGDLTDTQYF.

This chain links TRBV10-2 with TRBJ1-2, with D hard to call. Trimming left V 1 base short and J 12 bases short, with 6 bases between. The CDR3 length is 10 residues. Germline assignment: CDR1 WSHSY and CDR2 SAAADI. CDR3 sequence (DNA): TGCGCCAGCAGTGAGTACAGTAACACCTTC. It encodes CASSEYSNTF.

A single count supports this clone. The genes are TRBV7-6 and TRBJ2-7; the D is unclear. Trimming cost V 0 bases and J 3 bases, with 6 bases left between them. There are 13 residues in the CDR3. CDR1 SGHVS and CDR2 FNYEAQ come from the germline V gene. DNA for the CDR3: TGTGCCAGCAGCTTAGCAGCAGGCTACGAGCAGTACTTC. As protein: CASSLAAGYEQYF. The whole variable domain, remainder taken from reference TRBV7-6 and TRBJ2-7, is GAGVSQSPRYKVTKRGQDVALRCDPISGHVSLYWYRQALGQGPEFLTYFNYEAQQDKSGLPNDRFSAERPEGSISTLTIQRTEQRDSAMYRCASSLAAGYEQYFGPGTRLTVT.

This clone was seen ten or more times. Different DNA sequences within this sample yield the same CDR3. The chain joins TRBV2 to TRBJ2-1, with 14 bases lining up with TRBD2. The V segment lost 6 bases and the J segment 6 bases; nucleotides outside the gene matches: 4. The CDR3 extends over 15 amino acids. The germline V gene encodes CDR1 SNHLY and CDR2 FYNNEI. CDR3 loop: CASRSGTSGSNEQFF. DNA for the CDR3: TGTGCCAGCAGGTCCGGGACTAGCGGGAGCAATGAGCAGTTCTTC.

This clone has a handful of counts. The chain employs TRBV6-6 and TRBJ1-2; TRBD1 agrees at 8 bases. This CDR3 is built from 15 residues. With V trimmed by 6 bases and J by 4 bases, 10 bases remained unmatched. The germline CDR1 and CDR2 sequences are MNHNY and SVGAGI (reference sequence). The CDR3 sequence is CASRSGTGSTYGYTF. In nucleotides, the CDR3 is TGTGCCAGCAGATCCGGGACAGGAAGCACCTATGGCTACACCTTC.